The clone carrying this T cell receptor beta chain occurred a few times. What it recognizes is unknown. Additional DNA sequences in this sample encode the identical CDR3. These data originate in a study of beta chain features in type 1 diabetes. Study-wide background: Sorted cells, approximately 110 million in number, were examined across all samples. Study findings and constraints: VDJ junctions from type 1 diabetes patients carried fewer insertions and larger deletions. Across all four CD4+ subsets, people with type 1 diabetes showed modestly shorter TCRB CDR3s.

The CDR3 spans 12 residues. The germline V and J ends were trimmed by 3 bases and 0 bases, with 5 bases remaining between them. Germline values: CDR1 GTSNPN, CDR2 SVGIG (reference sequence). The investigators reverse transcribed all of the isolated RNA, so they sequenced expressed TCRB transcripts. Around 3.5 million reads on average were seen across naive, central memory and regulatory T cell samples. Measured with immunoSEQ multiplex PCR; TCRdb has only the in-frame clones, and not every one. The data show hundreds of thousands of clones, with over 13% seen just once and just under 0.04% held by the top ten.

The source of this sequence is a man between 18 and 29 years old with type 1 diabetes. The chain combines TRBV30 with TRBJ1-1; the D is unclear. Input material: naive CD4+ T cells from blood. The DNA of the CDR3 is TGTGCCTGGAGCCGGATGAACACTGAAGCTTTCTTT. It yields the protein CAWSRMNTEAFF.